This TCR beta chain was sequenced in a study of T cells after yellow fever vaccination. This clonotype was counted at least ten times. TCRdb re-analysed the 5' RACE reads in MiXCR, keeping a single row per CDR3 protein. The sample yields 150,000 to 200,000 distinct CDR3 sequences, roughly a tenth seen once. The germline V and J ends were trimmed by 4 bases and 4 bases, with 18 bases remaining between them. CDR1 SQVTM and CDR2 ANQGSEA come from the germline V gene. The CDR3 contains 15 residues. The receptor was derived from a young man who received the YFV17D yellow fever vaccine. V usage is TRBV29-1 and J usage is TRBJ2-3; D possibly corresponds to TRBD1 (5 bases). The input for sequencing was CD8+ T cells sorted from PBMCs, taken 45 days after the yellow fever booster vaccination. The CDR3: CSVAPRVGVPDTQYF. In DNA form, the CDR3 reads TGCAGCGTTGCTCCCAGGGTTGGAGTACCAGATACGCAGTATTTT.